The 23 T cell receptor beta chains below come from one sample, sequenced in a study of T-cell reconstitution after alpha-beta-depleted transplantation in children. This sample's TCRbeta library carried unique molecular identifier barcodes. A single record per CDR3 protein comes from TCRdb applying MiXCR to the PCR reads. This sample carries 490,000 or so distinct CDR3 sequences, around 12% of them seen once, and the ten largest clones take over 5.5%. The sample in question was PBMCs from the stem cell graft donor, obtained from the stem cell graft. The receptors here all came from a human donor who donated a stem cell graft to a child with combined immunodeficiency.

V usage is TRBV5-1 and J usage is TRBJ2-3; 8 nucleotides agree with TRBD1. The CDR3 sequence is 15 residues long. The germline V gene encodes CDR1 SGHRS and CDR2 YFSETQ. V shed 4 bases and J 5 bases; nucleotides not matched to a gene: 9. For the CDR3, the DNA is TGCGCCAGCAGCACCTGGCAGGGGGCTTTAGATACGCAGTATTTT. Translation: CASSTWQGALDTQYF. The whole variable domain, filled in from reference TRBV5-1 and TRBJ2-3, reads KAGVTQTPRYLIKTRGQQVTLSCSPISGHRSVSWYQQTPGQGLQFLFEYFSETQRNKGNFPGRFSGRQFSNSRSEMNVSTLELGDSALYLCASSTWQGALDTQYFGPGTRLTVL.

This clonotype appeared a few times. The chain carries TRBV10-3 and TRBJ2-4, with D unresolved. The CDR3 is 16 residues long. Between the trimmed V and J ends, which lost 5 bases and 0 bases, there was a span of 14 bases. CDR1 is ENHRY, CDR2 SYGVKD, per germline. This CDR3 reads CAISQSEVLAKNIQYF. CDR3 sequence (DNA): TGTGCCATCAGTCAATCGGAAGTACTAGCCAAAAACATTCAGTACTTC.

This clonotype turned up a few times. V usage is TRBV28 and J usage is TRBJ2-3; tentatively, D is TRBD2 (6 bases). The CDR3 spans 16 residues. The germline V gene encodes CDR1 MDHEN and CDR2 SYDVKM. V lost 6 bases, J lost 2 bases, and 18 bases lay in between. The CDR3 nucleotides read TGTGCCAGCAGCCCCACCCGGGCGGGGATCACAGATACGCAGTATTTT. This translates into CASSPTRAGITDTQYF.

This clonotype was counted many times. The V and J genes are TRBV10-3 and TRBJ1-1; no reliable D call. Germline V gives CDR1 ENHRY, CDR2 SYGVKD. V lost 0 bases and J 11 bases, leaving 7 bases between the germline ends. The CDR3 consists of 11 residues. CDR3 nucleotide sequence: TGTGCCATCAGTGAGTCAGGAAAGGCTTTCTTT. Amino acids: CAISESGKAFF.

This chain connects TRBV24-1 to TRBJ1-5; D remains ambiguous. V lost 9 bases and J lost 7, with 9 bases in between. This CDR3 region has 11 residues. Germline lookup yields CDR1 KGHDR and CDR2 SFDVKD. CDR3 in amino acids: CATGSRQPQHF. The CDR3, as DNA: TGTGCCACCGGTTCTCGGCAGCCCCAGCATTTT.

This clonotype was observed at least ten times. CDR3 in amino acids: CASSQRQGANEKLFF. CDR3 DNA: TGCGCCAGCAGCCAAAGACAGGGAGCTAATGAAAAACTGTTTTTT. V usage is TRBV4-3 and J usage is TRBJ1-4; 7 bases map to TRBD1. V lost 2 bases, J lost 3 bases, and 3 bases stayed unmatched. Germline CDR1 is LGHNA and CDR2 is YSLEER. The CDR3 runs to 15 residues.

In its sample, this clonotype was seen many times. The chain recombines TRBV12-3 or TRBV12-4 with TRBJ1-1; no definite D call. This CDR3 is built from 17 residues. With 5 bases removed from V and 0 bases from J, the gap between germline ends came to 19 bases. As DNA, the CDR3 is TGTGCCAGCAGTACCCAAAGTACCGGGATCCTGAACACTGAAGCTTTCTTT. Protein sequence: CASSTQSTGILNTEAFF.

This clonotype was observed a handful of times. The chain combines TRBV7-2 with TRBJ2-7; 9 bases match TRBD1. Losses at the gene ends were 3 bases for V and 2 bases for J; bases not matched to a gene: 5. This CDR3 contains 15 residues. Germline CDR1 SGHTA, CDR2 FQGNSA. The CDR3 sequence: CASSFGTGTTYEQYF. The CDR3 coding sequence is TGTGCCAGCAGCTTCGGGACAGGGACTACCTACGAGCAGTACTTC.

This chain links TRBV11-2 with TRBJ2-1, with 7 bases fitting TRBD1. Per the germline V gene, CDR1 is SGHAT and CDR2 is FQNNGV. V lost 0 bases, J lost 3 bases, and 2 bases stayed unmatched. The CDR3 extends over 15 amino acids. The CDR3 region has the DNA TGTGCCAGCAGCTTAGACAGGGGGTTCTACAATGAGCAGTTCTTC. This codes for CASSLDRGFYNEQFF. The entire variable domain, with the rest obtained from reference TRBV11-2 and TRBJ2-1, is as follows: EAGVAQSPRYKIIEKRQSVAFWCNPISGHATLYWYQQILGQGPKLLIQFQNNGVVDDSQLPKDRFSAERLKGVDSTLKIQPAKLEDSAVYLCASSLDRGFYNEQFFGPGTRLTVL.

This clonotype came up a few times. The DNA of the CDR3 is TGTGCCAGCAGCCGACAGTCCGCTAACTATGGCTACACCTTC. Its protein is CASSRQSANYGYTF. The chain couples TRBV6-1 to TRBJ1-2; D perhaps matches TRBD1 (5 bases). Germline loops: CDR1 MNHNS, CDR2 SASEGT. V lost 6 bases, J lost 0 bases, and 11 bases lay in between. This CDR3 comprises 14 residues.

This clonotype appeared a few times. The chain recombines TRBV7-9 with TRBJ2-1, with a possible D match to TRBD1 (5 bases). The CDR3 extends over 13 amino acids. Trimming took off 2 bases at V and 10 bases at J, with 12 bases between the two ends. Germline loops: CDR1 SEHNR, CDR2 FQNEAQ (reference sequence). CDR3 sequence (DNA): TGTGCCAGCAGCTTAATAATCTCAGGGGAGCAGTTCTTC. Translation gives CASSLIISGEQFF. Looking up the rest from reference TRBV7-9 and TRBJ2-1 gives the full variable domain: DTGVSQNPRHKITKRGQNVTFRCDPISEHNRLYWYRQTLGQGPEFLTYFQNEAQLEKSRLLSDRFSAERPKGSFSTLEIQRTEQGDSAMYLCASSLIISGEQFFGPGTRLTVL.

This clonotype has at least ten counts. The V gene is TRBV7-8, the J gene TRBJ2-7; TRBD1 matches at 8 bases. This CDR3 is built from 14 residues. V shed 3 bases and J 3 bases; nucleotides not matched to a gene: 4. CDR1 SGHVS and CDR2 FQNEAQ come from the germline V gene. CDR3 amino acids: CASSLGGQVYEQYF. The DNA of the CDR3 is TGTGCCAGCAGCTTGGGGGGACAGGTCTACGAGCAGTACTTC.

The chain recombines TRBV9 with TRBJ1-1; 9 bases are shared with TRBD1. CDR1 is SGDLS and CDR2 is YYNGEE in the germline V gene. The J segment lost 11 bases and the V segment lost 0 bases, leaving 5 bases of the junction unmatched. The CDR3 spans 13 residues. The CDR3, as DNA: TGTGCCAGCAGCGTAGAGGACAGGGGTGCCGCTTTCTTT. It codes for CASSVEDRGAAFF.

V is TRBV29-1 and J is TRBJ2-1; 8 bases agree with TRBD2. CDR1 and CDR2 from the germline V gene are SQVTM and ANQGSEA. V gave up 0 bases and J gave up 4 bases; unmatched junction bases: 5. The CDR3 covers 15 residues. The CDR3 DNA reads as TGCAGCGTTGAAGATGCCGGGACTAGATACAATGAGCAGTTCTTC. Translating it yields CSVEDAGTRYNEQFF.

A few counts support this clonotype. CDR3 in amino acids: CASSPGRTYTEAFF. The CDR3 region has the DNA TGTGCCAGCAGTCCGGGACGGACCTACACTGAAGCTTTCTTT. V and J are TRBV12-3 or TRBV12-4 and TRBJ1-1; D may be TRBD1 (5 bases). The CDR3 extends over 14 amino acids. With 5 bases removed from V and 3 bases from J, the gap between germline ends came to 13 bases.

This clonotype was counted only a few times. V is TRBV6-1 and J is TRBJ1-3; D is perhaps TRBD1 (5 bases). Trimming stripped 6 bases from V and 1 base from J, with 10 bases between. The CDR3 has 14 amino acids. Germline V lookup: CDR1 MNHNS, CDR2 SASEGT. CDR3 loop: CASRGTRSGNTIYF. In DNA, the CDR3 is TGTGCCAGCAGGGGGACGAGATCTGGAAACACCATATATTTT.

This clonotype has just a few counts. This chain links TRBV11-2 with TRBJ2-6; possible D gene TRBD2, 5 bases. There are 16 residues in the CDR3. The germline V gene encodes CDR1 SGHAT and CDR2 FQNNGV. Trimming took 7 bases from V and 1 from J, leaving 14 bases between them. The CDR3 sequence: CASTKIRGSGANVLTF. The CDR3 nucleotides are TGTGCCAGCACCAAAATACGGGGATCTGGGGCCAACGTCCTGACTTTC. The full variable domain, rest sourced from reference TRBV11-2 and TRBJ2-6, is EAGVAQSPRYKIIEKRQSVAFWCNPISGHATLYWYQQILGQGPKLLIQFQNNGVVDDSQLPKDRFSAERLKGVDSTLKIQPAKLEDSAVYLCASTKIRGSGANVLTFGAGSRLTVL.

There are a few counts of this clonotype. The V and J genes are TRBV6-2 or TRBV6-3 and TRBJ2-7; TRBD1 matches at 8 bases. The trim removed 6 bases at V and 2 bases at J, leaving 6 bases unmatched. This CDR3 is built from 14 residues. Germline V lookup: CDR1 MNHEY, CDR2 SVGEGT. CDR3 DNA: TGTGCCAGCAGCGTGACAGGGGTGCCCTACGAGCAGTACTTC. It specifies CASSVTGVPYEQYF.

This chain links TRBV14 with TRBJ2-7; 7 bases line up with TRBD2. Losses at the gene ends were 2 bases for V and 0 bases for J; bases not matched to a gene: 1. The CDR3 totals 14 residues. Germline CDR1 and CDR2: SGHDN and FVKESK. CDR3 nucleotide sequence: TGTGCCAGCAGCCAATGGGACTACTCCTACGAGCAGTACTTC. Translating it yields CASSQWDYSYEQYF. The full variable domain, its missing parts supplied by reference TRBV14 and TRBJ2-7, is EAGVTQFPSHSVIEKGQTVTLRCDPISGHDNLYWYRRVMGKEIKFLLHFVKESKQDESGMPNNRFLAERTGGTYSTLKVQPAELEDSGVYFCASSQWDYSYEQYFGPGTRLTVT.

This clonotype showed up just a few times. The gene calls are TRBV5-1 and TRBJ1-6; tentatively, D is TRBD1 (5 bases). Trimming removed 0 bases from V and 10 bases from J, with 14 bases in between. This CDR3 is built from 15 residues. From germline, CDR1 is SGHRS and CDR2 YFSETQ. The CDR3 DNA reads TGCGCCAGCAGCTTGGCTGGGGGGGTAGGCTCACCCCTCCACTTT. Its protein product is CASSLAGGVGSPLHF.

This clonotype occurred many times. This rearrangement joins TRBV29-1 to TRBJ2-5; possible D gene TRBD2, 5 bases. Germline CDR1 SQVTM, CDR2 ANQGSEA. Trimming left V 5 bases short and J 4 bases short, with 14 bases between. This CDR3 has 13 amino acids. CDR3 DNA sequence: TGCAGCGTTCTAGCTGGGGTACGAGAGACCCAGTACTTC. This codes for CSVLAGVRETQYF. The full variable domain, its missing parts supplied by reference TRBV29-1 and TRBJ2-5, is SAVISQKPSRDICQRGTSLTIQCQVDSQVTMMFWYRQQPGQSLTLIATANQGSEATYESGFVIDKFPISRPNLTFSTLTVSNMSPEDSSIYLCSVLAGVRETQYFGPGTRLLVL.

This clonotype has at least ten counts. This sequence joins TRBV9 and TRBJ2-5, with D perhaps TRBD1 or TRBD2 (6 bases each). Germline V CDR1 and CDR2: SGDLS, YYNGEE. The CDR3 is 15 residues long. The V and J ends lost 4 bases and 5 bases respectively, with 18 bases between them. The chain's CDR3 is CASSPLSGDRETQYF. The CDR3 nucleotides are TGTGCCAGCAGCCCCCTTTCGGGAGACAGGGAGACCCAGTACTTC.

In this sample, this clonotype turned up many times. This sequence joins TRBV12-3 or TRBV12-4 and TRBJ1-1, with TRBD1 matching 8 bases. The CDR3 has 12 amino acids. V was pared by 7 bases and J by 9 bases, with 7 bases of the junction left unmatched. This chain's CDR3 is CASTQDRAQAFF. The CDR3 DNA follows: TGTGCCAGCACCCAGGACAGGGCTCAAGCTTTCTTT.